The present TCR beta chain was sequenced within a study of T cell repertoires in cytomegalovirus infection. Background on the study: Indicated by public TCR beta signatures were CMV infection and matching HLA type. Whole-study results and caveats: Dominant in the ex vivo response were TCR beta clonotypes restricted by HLA-C and specific for CMV. Summed public TCR beta family frequency identified CMV carriers bearing the relevant HLA.

In the case of this clonotype: The antigen remains undetermined.

The CDR3 runs 15 residues. V dropped 5 bases and J dropped 3; count of bases not matched to a gene: 6. Per the germline V gene, CDR1 is SGHAT and CDR2 is FQNNGV. From the reads, TCRdb called clonotypes with MiXCR, one entry per CDR3 protein. The data contain over 100,000 distinct CDR3 sequences, around 9.1% of them seen just once; the ten biggest clones take up approximately 31%. V usage is TRBV11-2 and J usage is TRBJ2-2; 7 bases map to TRBD1. The source material was PBMCs, sequenced either directly or after in vitro stimulation (not recorded which). The source is a human donor in good health (CMV status not recorded). Some clones in this sample may be carry-over from other donors' samples. CDR3 nucleotides: TGTGCCAGCAGCCCCCCAGGGGGAGACACCGGGGAGCTGTTTTTT. This translates into CASSPPGGDTGELFF.